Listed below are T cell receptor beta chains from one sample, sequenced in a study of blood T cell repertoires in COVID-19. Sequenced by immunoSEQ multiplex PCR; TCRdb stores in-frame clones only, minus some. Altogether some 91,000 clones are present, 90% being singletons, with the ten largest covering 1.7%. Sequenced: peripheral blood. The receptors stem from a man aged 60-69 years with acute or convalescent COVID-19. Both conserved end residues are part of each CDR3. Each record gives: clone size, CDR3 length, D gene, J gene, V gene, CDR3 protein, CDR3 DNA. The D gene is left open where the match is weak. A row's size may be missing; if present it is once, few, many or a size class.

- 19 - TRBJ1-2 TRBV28 CASSSEVVDTTISNYGYTF TGTGCCAGCAGTTCCGAAGTAGTGGACACCACTATTAGTAACTATGGCTACACCTTC
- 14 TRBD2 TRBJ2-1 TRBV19 CASRTSGLYNEQFF TGTGCCAGTAGAACTAGCGGACTCTACAATGAGCAGTTCTTC
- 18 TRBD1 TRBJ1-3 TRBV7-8 CASSLASGQGVAGNTIYF TGTGCCAGCAGCTTAGCGAGTGGACAGGGAGTAGCAGGAAACACCATATATTTT
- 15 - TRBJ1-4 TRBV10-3 CAISKLQGTNEKLFF TGTGCCATCAGTAAATTACAGGGAACTAATGAAAAACTGTTTTTT
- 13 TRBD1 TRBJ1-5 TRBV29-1 CSVAGGSNQPQHF TGCAGCGTAGCAGGGGGTAGCAATCAGCCCCAGCATTTT
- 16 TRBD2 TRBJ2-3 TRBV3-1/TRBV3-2 CASSPRTSGSTDTQYF TGTGCCAGCAGCCCCCGGACTAGCGGATCCACAGATACGCAGTATTTT
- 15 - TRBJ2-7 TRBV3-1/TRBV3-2 CASSQDLVRSYEQYF TGTGCCAGCAGCCAAGATTTGGTCAGATCCTACGAGCAGTACTTC
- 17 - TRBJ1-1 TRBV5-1 CASSLAVAQGTYTEAFF TGCGCCAGCAGCTTGGCGGTAGCCCAGGGAACCTACACTGAAGCTTTCTTT
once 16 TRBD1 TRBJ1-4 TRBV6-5 CASSYSTGAINEKLFF TGTGCCAGCAGTTACTCCACAGGGGCCATAAATGAAAAACTGTTTTTT
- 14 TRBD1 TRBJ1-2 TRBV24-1 CATSDRTGSYGYTF TGTGCCACCAGTGACAGGACAGGCAGCTATGGCTACACCTTC
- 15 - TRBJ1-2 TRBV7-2 CASSLGRVVLYGYTF TGTGCCAGCAGCTTGGGCAGGGTGGTTCTCTATGGCTACACCTTC
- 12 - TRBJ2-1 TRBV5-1 CASTDIVNEQFF TGCGCCAGCACGGACATTGTCAATGAGCAGTTCTTC
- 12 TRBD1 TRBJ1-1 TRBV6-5 CASSTQGEKGFF TGTGCCAGCAGTACACAGGGGGAAAAGGGTTTCTTT
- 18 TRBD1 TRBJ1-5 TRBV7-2 CASSLGGQGKYSNQPQHF TGTGCCAGCAGCTTAGGGGGACAGGGTAAATATAGCAATCAGCCCCAGCATTTT
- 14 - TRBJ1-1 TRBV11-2 CASSLDRGRTEAFF TGTGCCAGCAGCTTAGACCGGGGTCGAACTGAAGCTTTCTTT
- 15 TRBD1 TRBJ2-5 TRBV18 CASSPPGQYQETQYF TGTGCCAGCTCACCACCGGGACAGTACCAAGAGACCCAGTACTTC
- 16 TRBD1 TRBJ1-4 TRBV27 CASSAWTGADNEKLFF TGTGCCAGCAGTGCCTGGACAGGGGCCGATAATGAAAAACTGTTTTTT
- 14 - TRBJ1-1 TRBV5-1 CASSLLQWNTEAFF TGCGCCAGCAGCTTGCTACAGTGGAACACTGAAGCTTTCTTT
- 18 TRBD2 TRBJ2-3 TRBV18 CASSPGLAGGTSTDTQYF TGTGCCAGCTCCCCCGGGCTAGCGGGGGGCACTAGCACAGATACGCAGTATTTT
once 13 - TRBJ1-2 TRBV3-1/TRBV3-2 CASSLNSNYGYTF TGTGCCAGCAGCCTTAACTCTAACTATGGCTACACCTTC
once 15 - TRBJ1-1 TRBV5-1 CASSLLAGKNTEAFF TGCGCCAGCAGCTTGTTGGCAGGGAAGAACACTGAAGCTTTCTTT
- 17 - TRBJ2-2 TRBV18 CASSPPQMASGTGELFF TGTGCCAGCTCACCTCCTCAGATGGCCTCTGGCACCGGGGAGCTGTTTTTT
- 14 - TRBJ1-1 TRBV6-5 CASKRQLENTEAFF TGTGCCAGCAAAAGACAGCTCGAGAACACTGAAGCTTTCTTT
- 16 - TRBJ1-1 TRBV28 CASSLSAGAGRTEAFF TGTGCCAGCAGTTTAAGCGCGGGCGCCGGTCGTACTGAAGCTTTCTTT
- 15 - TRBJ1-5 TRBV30 CAWSVPGISNQPQHF TGTGCCTGGAGTGTACCGGGAATTAGCAATCAGCCCCAGCATTTT
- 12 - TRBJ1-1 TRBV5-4 CASSRSNTEAFF TGTGCCAGCAGTCGTTCTAACACTGAAGCTTTCTTT
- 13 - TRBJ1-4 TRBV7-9 CASSFPRNEKLFF TGTGCCAGCAGCTTCCCTCGGAATGAAAAACTGTTTTTT
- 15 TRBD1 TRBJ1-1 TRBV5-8 CASSPGQNLNTEAFF TGTGCCAGCAGCCCGGGACAGAACTTAAACACTGAAGCTTTCTTT
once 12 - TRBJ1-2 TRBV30 CAWNRGNYGYTF TGTGCCTGGAACCGGGGGAACTATGGCTACACCTTC
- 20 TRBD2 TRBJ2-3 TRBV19 CASSVGLAGGFYRGTDTQYF TGTGCCAGTAGTGTCGGACTAGCGGGGGGGTTCTATCGAGGGACAGATACGCAGTATTTT
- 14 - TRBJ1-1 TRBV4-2 CASSQDSGNTEAFF TGTGCCAGCAGCCAAGATTCGGGAAACACTGAAGCTTTCTTT
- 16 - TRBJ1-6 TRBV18 CASSPISTGGNSPLHF TGTGCCAGCTCACCTATTTCGACAGGAGGTAATTCACCCCTCCACTTT
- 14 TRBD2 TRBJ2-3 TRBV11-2 CASSQGSGGYTQYF TGTGCCAGCTCCCAGGGTAGCGGGGGATATACGCAGTATTTT
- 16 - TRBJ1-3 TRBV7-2 CASSFEGRGSGNTIYF TGTGCCAGCAGCTTTGAGGGTAGGGGGTCCGGAAACACCATATATTTT
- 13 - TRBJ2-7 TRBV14 CASSQDGGPRQYF TGTGCCAGCAGCCAAGATGGCGGCCCCAGGCAGTACTTC
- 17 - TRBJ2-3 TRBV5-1 CASSSGSPRLSTDTQYF TGCGCCAGCAGCTCAGGAAGCCCACGACTATCCACAGATACGCAGTATTTT
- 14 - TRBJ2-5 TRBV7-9 CASSFLTGVETQYF TGTGCCAGCAGCTTTCTTACTGGTGTGGAGACCCAGTACTTC
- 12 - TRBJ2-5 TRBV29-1 CSVSQGAETQYF TGCAGCGTTTCCCAGGGTGCGGAGACCCAGTACTTC
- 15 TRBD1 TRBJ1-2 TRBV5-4 CASSLADRARYGYTF TGTGCCAGCAGCTTGGCCGACAGGGCTAGATATGGCTACACCTTC
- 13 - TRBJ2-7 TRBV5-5 CASSLARGDEQYF TGTGCCAGCAGCTTGGCCAGGGGGGACGAGCAGTACTTC
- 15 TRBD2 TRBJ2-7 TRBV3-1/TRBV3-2 CASSQNLAGTYEQYF TGTGCCAGCAGCCAGAACCTAGCGGGGACCTACGAGCAGTACTTC
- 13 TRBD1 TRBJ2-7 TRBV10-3 CAISPGQGYEQYF TGTGCCATCAGTCCGGGACAGGGCTACGAGCAGTACTTC
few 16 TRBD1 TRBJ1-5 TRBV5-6 CASSSTTGLSNQPQHF TGTGCCAGCAGCTCGACGACAGGGCTTAGCAATCAGCCCCAGCATTTT
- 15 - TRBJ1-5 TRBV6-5 CASSYRAVGNQPQHF TGTGCCAGCAGTTATCGAGCCGTTGGTAATCAGCCCCAGCATTTT
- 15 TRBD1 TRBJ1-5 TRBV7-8 CASSLSQGARQPQHF TGTGCCAGCAGCCTATCCCAGGGGGCGCGGCAGCCCCAGCATTTT
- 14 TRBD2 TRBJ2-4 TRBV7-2 CASSYPTSGGVQYF TGTGCCAGCAGCTACCCGACTAGCGGGGGGGTCCAGTACTTC
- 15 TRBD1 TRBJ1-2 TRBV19 CASSPGTDVHYGYTF TGTGCCAGTAGTCCTGGGACAGATGTTCACTATGGCTACACCTTC
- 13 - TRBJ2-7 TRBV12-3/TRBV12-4 CASSFRLSYEQYF TGTGCCAGCAGCTTCAGACTCTCCTACGAGCAGTACTTC
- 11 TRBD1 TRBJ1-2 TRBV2 CATQGGGGYTF TGTGCCACTCAGGGGGGTGGCGGCTACACCTTC
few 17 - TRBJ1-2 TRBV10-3 CAISESNGPGEVTGYTF TGTGCCATCAGTGAGTCGAATGGCCCCGGGGAAGTAACTGGCTACACCTTC
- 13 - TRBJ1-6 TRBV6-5 CASKWGRNSPLHF TGTGCCAGCAAATGGGGGCGGAATTCACCCCTCCACTTT
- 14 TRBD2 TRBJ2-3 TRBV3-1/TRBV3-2 CASSRRDYSDTQYF TGTGCCAGCAGCCGCCGGGACTACTCAGATACGCAGTATTTT
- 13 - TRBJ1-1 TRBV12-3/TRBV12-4 CASSLDRGTEAFF TGTGCCAGCAGTTTAGACCGGGGAACTGAAGCTTTCTTT